These 24 T cell receptor beta chains came from one sample sequenced in a study of coeliac disease. Clones were read by immunoSEQ multiplex PCR, and TCRdb kept only the in-frame ones, dropping some. The repertoire holds some 3,200 clones, with roughly two thirds as singletons. Sequencing was done on a sample of intraepithelial lymphocytes from the gut. These TCRs come from a woman aged 40 to 50.

Remarks on this clone: At the DNA level, this CDR3 is encoded by other sequences in the same sample as well. V and J are TRBV9 and TRBJ2-3; 8 nucleotides align to TRBD2. This CDR3 region has 15 residues. Germline CDR1 is SGDLS and CDR2 is YYNGEE. The V gene end was trimmed by 3 bases and the J gene end by 0 bases; junction bases not matched to a gene: 3. The CDR3 spells CASSGTSGSTDTQYF. The CDR3 coding sequence is TGTGCCAGCAGCGGAACTAGCGGCAGCACAGATACGCAGTATTTT.

This rearrangement joins TRBV27 to TRBJ2-2; TRBD1 matches 12 bases. The CDR3 has 15 residues. The V and J ends lost 8 bases and 7 bases, in that order; junction bases with no gene match: 8. Germline assignment: CDR1 MNHEY and CDR2 SMNVEV (reference sequence). CDR3 sequence (DNA): TGTGCCAGCCGTAGGGACAGGGGGCAGGGCGGGGAGCTGTTTTTT. Translating gives CASRRDRGQGGELFF.

V is TRBV7-9 and J is TRBJ2-5; D is possibly TRBD1 (6 bases). The V end lost 1 base, the J end lost 2 bases, and 8 bases lay between the germline ends. Germline CDR1 SEHNR, CDR2 FQNEAQ (reference sequence). The CDR3 runs to 14 residues. The CDR3 region is CASSLGRGQETQYF. Written as DNA, the CDR3 is TGTGCCAGCAGCTTAGGCAGGGGTCAAGAGACCCAGTACTTC. Combining the CDR3 with reference TRBV7-9 and TRBJ2-5 gives the whole variable domain DTGVSQNPRHKITKRGQNVTFRCDPISEHNRLYWYRQTLGQGPEFLTYFQNEAQLEKSRLLSDRFSAERPKGSFSTLEIQRTEQGDSAMYLCASSLGRGQETQYFGPGTRLLVL.

The rearrangement links TRBV28 to TRBJ2-7, with D perhaps matching TRBD1 (5 bases). Germline V lookup: CDR1 MDHEN, CDR2 SYDVKM. V shed 4 bases and J shed 4 bases, with 8 bases lying between them. This CDR3 contains 12 residues. CDR3 in amino acids: CASSSTVYEQYF. Here the CDR3 DNA reads TGTGCCAGCAGTTCGACAGTTTACGAGCAGTACTTC. The full variable domain, with the rest looked up from reference TRBV28 and TRBJ2-7, is DVKVTQSSRYLVKRTGEKVFLECVQDMDHENMFWYRQDPGLGLRLIYFSYDVKMKEKGDIPEGYSVSREKKERFSLILESASTNQTSMYLCASSSTVYEQYFGPGTRLTVT.

This clone was recorded only once. The chain couples TRBV5-4 to TRBJ1-2; D unclear. The CDR3 loop spans 16 amino acids. V was shortened by 6 bases and J by 4 bases, with 22 bases between the two germline ends. Germline V gene lookup returns CDR1 SGHNT and CDR2 YYREEE (reference sequence). The CDR3 spells CASISAIPGKTYGYTF. The CDR3 bases are TGTGCCAGCATATCTGCCATACCAGGAAAGACCTATGGCTACACCTTC.

This clone occurred a few times. J is TRBJ1-3 and V is TRBV28; unclear D gene. Germline V gives CDR1 MDHEN, CDR2 SYDVKM. The germline V and J ends were trimmed by 5 bases and 9 bases, with 11 bases remaining between them. This CDR3 is 12 amino acids long. The CDR3 coding sequence is TGTGCCAGCAGTCCGGGAGCTAGCACCATATATTTT. Its protein is CASSPGASTIYF.

The V and J genes are TRBV20-1 and TRBJ2-5, with no clear D. CDR3 length equals 8 residues. Trimming took off 6 bases at V and 13 bases at J, with 9 bases between the two ends. Germline loops: CDR1 DFQATT, CDR2 SNEGSKA (reference sequence). The CDR3 region is CSARPGYF. DNA of the CDR3: TGCAGTGCCCGCCCAGGGTACTTC.

Only one count was recorded for this clone. The chain recombines TRBV6-1 with TRBJ2-7; D call uncertain. Germline V gene lookup returns CDR1 MNHNS and CDR2 SASEGT. The CDR3 has 13 amino acids. Between the trimmed V and J ends, which lost 2 bases and 3 bases, there was a span of 8 bases. The CDR3, as DNA: TGTGCCAGCAGTGAACACAGAAGCTACGAGCAGTACTTC. Its protein product is CASSEHRSYEQYF.

This clone was found a few times. The chain uses TRBV5-8 and TRBJ2-7; D is perhaps TRBD1 (5 bases). This CDR3 has 15 residues. The germline V gene encodes CDR1 SGHTS and CDR2 YDEGEE. Trimming shortened V by 4 bases and J by 4 bases, and 18 bases separated the two germline ends. The CDR3 region has the DNA TGTGCCAGCAGCGGAGAACAGGACCTCGAATACGAGCAGTACTTC. This encodes CASSGEQDLEYEQYF.

The chain links TRBV2 to TRBJ1-3; perhaps TRBD1 as D (5 bases). The germline V gene has CDR1 SNHLY and CDR2 FYNNEI. The CDR3 runs 13 residues. Trimming removed 3 bases from V and 11 bases from J, with 14 bases in between. CDR3 loop: CASSDRQGIAIYF. DNA for the CDR3: TGTGCCAGCAGTGATCGGCAGGGTATCGCCATATATTTT. Based on the CDR3 plus reference TRBV2 and TRBJ1-3, the full variable domain is EPEVTQTPSHQVTQMGQEVILRCVPISNHLYFYWYRQILGQKVEFLVSFYNNEISEKSEIFDDQFSVERPDGSNFTLKIRSTKLEDSAMYFCASSDRQGIAIYFGEGSWLTVV.

The chain joins TRBV7-2 to TRBJ1-2; the match to TRBD1 covers 9 bases. Germline loops: CDR1 SGHTA, CDR2 FQGNSA. This CDR3 comprises 13 residues. Germline trimming cut 5 bases from V and 8 bases from J; bases unmatched to any gene: 6. The CDR3 loop reads CASSQDRGRGYTF. CDR3 DNA: TGTGCCAGCAGCCAGGACAGGGGCCGCGGCTACACCTTC.

By sample fraction, this clone is medium-sized. V usage is TRBV28 and J usage is TRBJ1-5; perhaps TRBD1 as D (6 bases). With 2 bases removed from V and 2 bases from J, the gap between germline ends came to 10 bases. The CDR3 is made up of 15 amino acids. Germline V gene sequence: CDR1 MDHEN, CDR2 SYDVKM. As DNA, the CDR3 is TGTGCCAGCAGTTTAACAGGGATGGGCAATCAGCCCCAGCATTTT. This gives the protein CASSLTGMGNQPQHF.

CDR3 region: CASSWDRDRATDTQYF. The CDR3 bases are TGTGCCAGCAGCTGGGACCGGGACAGGGCGACAGATACGCAGTATTTT. The gene calls are TRBV5-6 and TRBJ2-3; 9 bases fit TRBD1. V lost 3 bases and J lost 3; bases outside the gene matches: 8. This CDR3 is built from 16 residues. In germline, CDR1 is SGHDT, CDR2 YYEEEE.

With respect to this clone: The same CDR3 can be traced to other DNA sequences in this sample. This rearrangement joins TRBV29-1 to TRBJ2-1, with D possibly TRBD1 on 7 matching bases. The V gene's germline CDR1 is SQVTM and CDR2 ANQGSEA. This CDR3 comprises 14 residues. V was trimmed by 3 bases and J by 0 bases, leaving 9 bases between them. The CDR3 DNA reads as TGCAGCGTTGATCAGGGGGGCTCCTACAATGAGCAGTTCTTC. Protein sequence: CSVDQGGSYNEQFF.

The CDR3 coding sequence is TGTGCCAGCAGCGTAGGTATCTCTGGGGCCAACGTCCTGACTTTC. This gives the protein CASSVGISGANVLTF. The chain combines TRBV9 with TRBJ2-6; D uncertain. V was trimmed by 0 bases and J by 0 bases, leaving 4 bases between them. The germline V gene has CDR1 SGDLS and CDR2 YYNGEE. The CDR3 runs 15 residues.

The chain combines TRBV6-1 with TRBJ1-2; D might be TRBD1 (5 bases). CDR1 is MNHNS and CDR2 is SASEGT in the germline V gene. Deletions cut 2 bases from V and 6 bases from J, with 13 bases between. The CDR3 is 14 residues long. CDR3 sequence (DNA): TGTGCCAGCAGTGAATATCTGGCAGGGAATGGCTACACCTTC. Translation gives CASSEYLAGNGYTF.

The chain joins TRBV4-1 to TRBJ2-7; possibly TRBD1 for D (6 bases). Germline values: CDR1 MGHRA, CDR2 YSYEKL. The CDR3 has 14 residues. The V end lost 1 base, the J end lost 3 bases, and 10 bases lay between the germline ends. Here the CDR3 reads CASSQALGHYEQYF. Here the CDR3 DNA reads TGCGCCAGCAGCCAAGCTCTGGGACACTACGAGCAGTACTTC.

The J gene is TRBJ1-1, the V gene TRBV14; D gene uncertain. CDR3 length equals 14 residues. Germline-derived CDR1 and CDR2 are SGHDN and FVKESK. Trimming pared 0 bases from V and 10 bases from J, leaving 15 bases between. The CDR3, as DNA: TGTGCCAGCAGCCAAGATTATCGGGGTCGCCCAGCTTTCTTT. Protein: CASSQDYRGRPAFF. The whole variable domain, remainder taken from reference TRBV14 and TRBJ1-1, is EAGVTQFPSHSVIEKGQTVTLRCDPISGHDNLYWYRRVMGKEIKFLLHFVKESKQDESGMPNNRFLAERTGGTYSTLKVQPAELEDSGVYFCASSQDYRGRPAFFGQGTRLTVV.

The chain has TRBV5-6 and TRBJ2-5, with 8 bases matching TRBD1. The CDR3 runs to 15 residues. Germline trimming cut 1 base from V and 5 bases from J; bases unmatched to any gene: 7. Germline V gene data show CDR1 as SGHDT and CDR2 as YYEEEE. The CDR3 DNA reads TGTGCCAGCAGCTTGAACCGACAGGGGACGGAGACCCAGTACTTC. Its translation: CASSLNRQGTETQYF.

This chain uses TRBV5-1 with TRBJ2-5, with 10 positions matching TRBD1. The CDR3 has 16 amino acids. Germline assignment: CDR1 SGHRS and CDR2 YFSETQ. Germline trimming cut 4 bases from V and 5 bases from J; bases unmatched to any gene: 11. CDR3 region: CASSPQWTGGSETQYF. The CDR3 nucleotides read TGCGCCAGCAGCCCACAATGGACAGGGGGGTCCGAGACCCAGTACTTC.

The chain joins TRBV14 to TRBJ2-3; 7 bases map to TRBD2. The germline gives CDR1 SGHDN, CDR2 FVKESK. The length of the CDR3 is 15 residues. V gave up 1 base and J gave up 5 bases; unmatched junction bases: 6. DNA for the CDR3: TGTGCCAGCAGCCAAGGCCTAGCGGCGAAAGATACGCAGTATTTT. It codes for CASSQGLAAKDTQYF.

The chain carries TRBV5-1 and TRBJ2-7, with 7 bases identical to TRBD2. The CDR3 runs 16 residues. J was trimmed by 2 bases and V by 0 bases; bases with no gene match: 8. Germline loops: CDR1 SGHRS, CDR2 YFSETQ. CDR3 DNA sequence: TGCGCCAGCAGCTTGGAACCTGCGGGAGATACCTACGAGCAGTACTTC. Its translation is CASSLEPAGDTYEQYF.

In its sample, this clone was seen once. This rearrangement joins TRBV30 to TRBJ2-1; the D is unclear. Trimming took 0 bases from V and 10 from J, leaving 4 bases between them. The germline V gene has CDR1 GTSNPN and CDR2 SVGIG (reference sequence). The CDR3 loop spans 10 amino acids. The CDR3 DNA reads TGTGCCTGGAGTGTACACGAGCAGTTCTTC. Translation: CAWSVHEQFF.

The chain joins TRBV2 to TRBJ2-3; D uncertain. Deletions cut 5 bases from V and 0 bases from J, with 12 bases between. The CDR3 sequence is 15 residues long. Germline CDR1 and CDR2: SNHLY and FYNNEI. The DNA of the CDR3 is TGTGCCAGCAGTTCTAGGCCCCCTAGCACAGATACGCAGTATTTT. Encoded protein: CASSSRPPSTDTQYF. The complete variable domain, with remaining parts taken from reference TRBV2 and TRBJ2-3, reads EPEVTQTPSHQVTQMGQEVILRCVPISNHLYFYWYRQILGQKVEFLVSFYNNEISEKSEIFDDQFSVERPDGSNFTLKIRSTKLEDSAMYFCASSSRPPSTDTQYFGPGTRLTVL.